This is a list of T cell receptor beta chains from one sample in a study of blood T cell repertoires in COVID-19. Profiling relied on immunoSEQ multiplex PCR, and the TCRdb table lists in-frame clones only, not all of them. The sample comprises fewer than 300,000 clones, about 85% of which are singletons, and roughly 0.94% rests with the top ten. The sample consisted of peripheral blood. All receptors come from a human donor with COVID-19, enrolled during active disease. The donor label of this sample is uncertain. Each CDR3 is given with its conserved first and last residue. D genes are given only for firm matches. Clone size, where shown, is once, few, many, or a class for clones that have expanded.

DNA: TGTGCCAGCAGCCCGGGGCGGGAGAACGGTGAGCAGTTCTTC
CDR3: CASSPGRENGEQFF
J: TRBJ2-1
size: NA
D: TRBD2
V: TRBV7-3

DNA: TGTGCCAGCAGTGACTCCCACCGGGATGAGCAGTTCTTC
CDR3: CASSDSHRDEQFF
J: TRBJ2-1
size: NA
D: NA
V: TRBV6-4

DNA: TGTGCCAGCCGATCCACTAATCCATCTTCCTACTACGAGCAGTACTTC
CDR3: CASRSTNPSSYYEQYF
J: TRBJ2-7
size: NA
D: NA
V: TRBV19

DNA: TGTGCCAGCAGCTTAACAGGACTAGCGGTTGCCACAGATACGCAGTATTTT
CDR3: CASSLTGLAVATDTQYF
J: TRBJ2-3
size: NA
D: TRBD2
V: TRBV7-3

DNA: TGTGCCAGCAGCTTAGTTGGGCAGAAAGATGGCTACACCTTC
CDR3: CASSLVGQKDGYTF
J: TRBJ1-2
size: NA
D: NA
V: TRBV7-9

DNA: TGTGCCAGCAGTTACCCCGGTCTAAGTCAAGCCGTACCCAAGTCTTCTTCCGAGCAGTACTTC
CDR3: CASSYPGLSQAVPKSSSEQYF
J: TRBJ2-7
size: NA
D: NA
V: TRBV6-2/TRBV6-3

DNA: TGCAGCGTCGGGACAGGGTCACAGCCCCAGCATTTT
CDR3: CSVGTGSQPQHF
J: TRBJ1-5
size: NA
D: TRBD1
V: TRBV29-1

DNA: TGTGCCAGCAATCACAGGGTTATAGATGAAGCTTTCTTT
CDR3: CASNHRVIDEAFF
J: TRBJ1-1
size: NA
D: NA
V: TRBV2

DNA: TGTGCCAGCAGTAGAACCGGGACTAGCGGTTCCTACGAGCAGTACTTC
CDR3: CASSRTGTSGSYEQYF
J: TRBJ2-7
size: NA
D: TRBD2
V: TRBV27

DNA: TGTGCCAGCAGAACGGCGGGGGGAGTGGATACGCAGTATTTT
CDR3: CASRTAGGVDTQYF
J: TRBJ2-3
size: NA
D: TRBD2
V: TRBV5-4

DNA: TGTGCCAGCAGCTTCGAACAGGGTTCCTACGAGCAGTACTTC
CDR3: CASSFEQGSYEQYF
J: TRBJ2-7
size: NA
D: NA
V: TRBV5-5

DNA: TGTGCCAGCAGCTTAGAGGGCGGGAGGTCCATCCGCGAGCAGTACTTC
CDR3: CASSLEGGRSIREQYF
J: TRBJ2-7
size: NA
D: TRBD2
V: TRBV7-2

DNA: TGCGCCAGCACCCTCGGGACAGGGCGGACCGGGGAGCTGTTTTTT
CDR3: CASTLGTGRTGELFF
J: TRBJ2-2
size: NA
D: TRBD1
V: TRBV5-1

DNA: TGTGCCAGCAGTTACTTCGGGACAGCCGGGGACACTGAAGCTTTCTTT
CDR3: CASSYFGTAGDTEAFF
J: TRBJ1-1
size: NA
D: TRBD1
V: TRBV6-5

DNA: TGTGCTAGTGGTTTACTACAATCGCAGGGCTACACCTTC
CDR3: CASGLLQSQGYTF
J: TRBJ1-2
size: NA
D: NA
V: TRBV12-5

DNA: TGTGCCAGCAGTGAAGGGCCTGGACAGGGCGGCTATGGCTACACCTTC
CDR3: CASSEGPGQGGYGYTF
J: TRBJ1-2
size: few
D: TRBD1
V: TRBV6-1

DNA: TGTGCCAGCAGCCAATCTAGCGGCCGGGAGGGTGAGCAGTACTTC
CDR3: CASSQSSGREGEQYF
J: TRBJ2-7
size: NA
D: TRBD2
V: TRBV3-1/TRBV3-2

DNA: TGTGCCAGCAGCGCCCTATCGAGCTCCTACGAGCAGTACTTC
CDR3: CASSALSSSYEQYF
J: TRBJ2-7
size: NA
D: NA
V: TRBV2

DNA: TGTGCCAGCTCTTTGGACACACCAGAAAAACTGTTTTTT
CDR3: CASSLDTPEKLFF
J: TRBJ1-4
size: NA
D: NA
V: TRBV6-5

DNA: TGTGCCAGCAGCGTAGTTAGCGGCACAGATACGCAGTATTTT
CDR3: CASSVVSGTDTQYF
J: TRBJ2-3
size: once
D: NA
V: TRBV9

DNA: TGTGCCTGGAGTGTCCCGACAGGAGCCTTGGGCAATCAGCCCCAGCATTTT
CDR3: CAWSVPTGALGNQPQHF
J: TRBJ1-5
size: once
D: NA
V: TRBV30

DNA: TGTGCCAGCAGCGAACAGGGTTTTCAGCCCCAGCATTTT
CDR3: CASSEQGFQPQHF
J: TRBJ1-5
size: NA
D: NA
V: TRBV5-8

DNA: TGTGCCAGCAGCCCTACCCCAAGCTCCTACAATGAGCAGTTCTTC
CDR3: CASSPTPSSYNEQFF
J: TRBJ2-1
size: NA
D: NA
V: TRBV9

DNA: TGTGCCACCAGCCACGGAGGGTCTGGGGCCAACGTCCTGACTTTC
CDR3: CATSHGGSGANVLTF
J: TRBJ2-6
size: once
D: NA
V: TRBV24-1

DNA: TGTGCCAGTAGTATTTACAGGGGACGTGAAAAACTGTTTTTT
CDR3: CASSIYRGREKLFF
J: TRBJ1-4
size: NA
D: TRBD1
V: TRBV19

DNA: TGTGCCAGTAGTACCCCCCGGGGGGATGGGGCCAACGTCCTGACTTTC
CDR3: CASSTPRGDGANVLTF
J: TRBJ2-6
size: NA
D: TRBD2
V: TRBV19

DNA: TGTGCCAGTAGTATTTCCAGGGCCAGGGGCAGGAGAGAGACCCAGTACTTC
CDR3: CASSISRARGRRETQYF
J: TRBJ2-5
size: NA
D: NA
V: TRBV19